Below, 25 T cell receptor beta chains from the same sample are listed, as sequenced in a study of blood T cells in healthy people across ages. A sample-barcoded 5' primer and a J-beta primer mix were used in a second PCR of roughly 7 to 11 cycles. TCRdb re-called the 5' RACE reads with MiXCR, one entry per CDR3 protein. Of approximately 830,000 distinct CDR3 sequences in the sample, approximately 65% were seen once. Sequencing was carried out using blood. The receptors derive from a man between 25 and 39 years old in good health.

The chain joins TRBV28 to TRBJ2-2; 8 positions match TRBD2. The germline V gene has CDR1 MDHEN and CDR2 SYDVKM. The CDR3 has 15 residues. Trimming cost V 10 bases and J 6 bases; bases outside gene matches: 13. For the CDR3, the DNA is TGTGCCAACAGCCTGGGACTAGGAGAGGCCGGGGAGCTGTTTTTT. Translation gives CANSLGLGEAGELFF. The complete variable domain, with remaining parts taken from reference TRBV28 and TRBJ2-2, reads DVKVTQSSRYLVKRTGEKVFLECVQDMDHENMFWYRQDPGLGLRLIYFSYDVKMKEKGDIPEGYSVSREKKERFSLILESASTNQTSMYLCANSLGLGEAGELFFGEGSRLTVL.

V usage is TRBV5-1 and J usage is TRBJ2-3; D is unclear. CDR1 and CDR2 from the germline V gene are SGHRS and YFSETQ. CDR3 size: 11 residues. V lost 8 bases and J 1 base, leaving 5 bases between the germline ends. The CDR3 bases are TGCGCCAGTCTGGGCACAGATACGCAGTATTTT. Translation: CASLGTDTQYF.

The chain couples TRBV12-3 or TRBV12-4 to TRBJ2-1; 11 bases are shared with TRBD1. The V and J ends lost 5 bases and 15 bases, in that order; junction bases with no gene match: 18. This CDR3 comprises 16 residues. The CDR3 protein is CASSPFRDRGDAPPFF. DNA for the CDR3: TGTGCCAGCAGTCCGTTCCGGGACAGGGGGGATGCCCCCCCGTTCTTC.

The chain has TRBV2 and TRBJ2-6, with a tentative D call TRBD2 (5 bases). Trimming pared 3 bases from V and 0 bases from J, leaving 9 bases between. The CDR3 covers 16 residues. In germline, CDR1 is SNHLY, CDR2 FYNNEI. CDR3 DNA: TGTGCCAGCAGTGATCCCGGGGACTCTGGGGCCAACGTCCTGACTTTC. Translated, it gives CASSDPGDSGANVLTF.

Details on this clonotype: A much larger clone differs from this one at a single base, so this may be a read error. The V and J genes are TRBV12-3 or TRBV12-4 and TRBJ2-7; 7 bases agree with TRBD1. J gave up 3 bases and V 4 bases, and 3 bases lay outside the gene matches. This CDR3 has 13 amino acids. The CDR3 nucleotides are TGTGCCAGCAGTTCGGGACAGTTCTACGAGCAGTACTTC. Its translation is CASSSGQFYEQYF.

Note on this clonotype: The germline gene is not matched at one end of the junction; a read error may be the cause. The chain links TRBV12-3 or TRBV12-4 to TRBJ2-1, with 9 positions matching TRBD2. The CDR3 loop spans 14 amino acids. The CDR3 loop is CASGLAGVYNEQFF. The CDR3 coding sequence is TGTGCCAGCGGTTTAGCGGGAGTTTACAATGAGCAGTTCTTC.

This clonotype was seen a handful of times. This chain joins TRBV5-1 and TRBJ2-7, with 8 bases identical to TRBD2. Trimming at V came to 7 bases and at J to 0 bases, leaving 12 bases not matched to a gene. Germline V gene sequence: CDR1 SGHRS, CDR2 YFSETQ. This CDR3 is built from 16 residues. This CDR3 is CASQGLAGSSSYEQYF. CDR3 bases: TGCGCCAGCCAGGGGTTAGCGGGGTCGAGCTCCTACGAGCAGTACTTC.

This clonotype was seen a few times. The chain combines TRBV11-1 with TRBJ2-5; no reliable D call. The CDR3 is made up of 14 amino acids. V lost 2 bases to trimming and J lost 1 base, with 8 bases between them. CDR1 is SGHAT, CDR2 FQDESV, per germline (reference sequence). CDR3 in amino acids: CASSLTRSQETQYF. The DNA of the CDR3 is TGTGCCAGCAGCTTAACTCGCTCCCAAGAGACCCAGTACTTC. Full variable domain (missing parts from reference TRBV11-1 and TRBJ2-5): EAEVAQSPRYKITEKSQAVAFWCDPISGHATLYWYRQILGQGPELLVQFQDESVVDDSQLPKDRFSAERLKGVDSTLKIQPAELGDSAMYLCASSLTRSQETQYFGPGTRLLVL.

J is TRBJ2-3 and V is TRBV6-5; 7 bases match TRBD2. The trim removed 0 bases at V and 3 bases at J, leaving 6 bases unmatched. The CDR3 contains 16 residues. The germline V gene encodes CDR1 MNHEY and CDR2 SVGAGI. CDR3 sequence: CASSYSTSARTDTQYF. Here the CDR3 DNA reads TGTGCCAGCAGTTACTCCACTAGCGCTAGGACAGATACGCAGTATTTT.

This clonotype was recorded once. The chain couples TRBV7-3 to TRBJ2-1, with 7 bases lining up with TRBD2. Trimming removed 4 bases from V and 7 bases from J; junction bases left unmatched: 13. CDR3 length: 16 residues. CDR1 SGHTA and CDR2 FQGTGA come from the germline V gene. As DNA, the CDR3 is TGTGCCAGCAGCTCCTTCGGACTAGTAGGAAGGAATGAGCAGTTCTTC. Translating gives CASSSFGLVGRNEQFF.

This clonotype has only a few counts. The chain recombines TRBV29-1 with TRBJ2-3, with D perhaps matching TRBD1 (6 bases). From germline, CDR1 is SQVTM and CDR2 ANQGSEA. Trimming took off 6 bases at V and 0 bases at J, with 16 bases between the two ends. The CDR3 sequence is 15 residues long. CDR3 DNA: TGCAGCGTCTTCCCGGGACACCCTAGCACAGATACGCAGTATTTT. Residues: CSVFPGHPSTDTQYF.

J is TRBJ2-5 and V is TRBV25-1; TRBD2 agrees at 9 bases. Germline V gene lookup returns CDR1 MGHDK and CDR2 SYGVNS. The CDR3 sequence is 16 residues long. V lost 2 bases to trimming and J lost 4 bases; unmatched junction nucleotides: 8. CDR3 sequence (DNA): TGTGCCAGCAGTGAAGGCGGGGGGGCGTTTATAGAGACCCAGTACTTC. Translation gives CASSEGGGAFIETQYF.

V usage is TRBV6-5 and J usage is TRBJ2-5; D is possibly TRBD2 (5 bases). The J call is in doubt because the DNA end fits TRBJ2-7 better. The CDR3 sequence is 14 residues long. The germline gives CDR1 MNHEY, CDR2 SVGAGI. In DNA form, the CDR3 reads TGTGCCAGCAGTTACGCTGACGGAGGCTACGAGCAGTACTTC. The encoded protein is CASSYADGGYEQYF.

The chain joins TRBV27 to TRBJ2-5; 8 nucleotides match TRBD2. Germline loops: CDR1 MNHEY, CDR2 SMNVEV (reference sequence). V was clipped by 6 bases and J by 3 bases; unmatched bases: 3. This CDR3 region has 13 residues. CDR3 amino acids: CASRPGGEETQYF. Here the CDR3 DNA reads TGTGCCAGCAGGCCCGGGGGGGAAGAGACCCAGTACTTC.

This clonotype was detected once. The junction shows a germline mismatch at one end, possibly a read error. The CDR3 loop reads CANSHPGANVLTF. As DNA, the CDR3 is TGTGCCAACAGTCATCCTGGGGCCAACGTCCTGACTTTC. The J gene is TRBJ2-6, the V gene TRBV6-5; D is undetermined. The CDR3 loop spans 13 amino acids. Germline lookup yields CDR1 MNHEY and CDR2 SVGAGI.

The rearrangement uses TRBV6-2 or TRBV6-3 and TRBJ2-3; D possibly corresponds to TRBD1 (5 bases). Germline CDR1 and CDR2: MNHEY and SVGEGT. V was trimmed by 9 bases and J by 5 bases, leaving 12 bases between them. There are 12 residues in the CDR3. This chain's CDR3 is CASKDTKDTQYF. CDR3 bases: TGTGCCAGTAAGGACACAAAAGATACGCAGTATTTT.

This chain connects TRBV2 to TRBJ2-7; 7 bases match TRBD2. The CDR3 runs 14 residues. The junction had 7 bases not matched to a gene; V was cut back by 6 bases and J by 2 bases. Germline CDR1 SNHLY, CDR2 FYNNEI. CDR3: CASRIPAGAYEQYF. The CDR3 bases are TGTGCCAGCAGAATCCCCGCGGGGGCCTACGAGCAGTACTTC.

CDR3 DNA: TGCAGTGCTAGTGTGGGGATGGTAAGCAATCAGCCCCAGCATTTT. Protein sequence: CSASVGMVSNQPQHF. This sequence joins TRBV20-1 and TRBJ1-5, with no clear D. The CDR3 consists of 15 residues. Germline V CDR1 and CDR2: DFQATT, SNEGSKA (reference sequence). The V and J ends lost 3 bases and 1 base respectively, with 13 bases between them.

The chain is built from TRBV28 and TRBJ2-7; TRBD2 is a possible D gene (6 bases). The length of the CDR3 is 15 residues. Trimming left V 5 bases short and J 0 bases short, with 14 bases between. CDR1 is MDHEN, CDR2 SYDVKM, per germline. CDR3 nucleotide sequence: TGTGCCAGCAGTCCTCTAGCGCGGAGCTCCTACGAGCAGTACTTC. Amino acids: CASSPLARSSYEQYF.

CDR3 loop: CASSLAPSGLEETQYF. The CDR3 bases are TGTGCCAGCAGCTTAGCGCCTAGCGGCTTAGAAGAGACCCAGTACTTC. This rearrangement joins TRBV7-9 to TRBJ2-5; 7 bases map to TRBD2. The CDR3 extends over 16 amino acids. V was pared by 0 bases and J by 3 bases, with 7 bases of the junction left unmatched. CDR1 is SEHNR and CDR2 is FQNEAQ in the germline V gene (reference sequence). The full variable domain, rest sourced from reference TRBV7-9 and TRBJ2-5, is DTGVSQNPRHKITKRGQNVTFRCDPISEHNRLYWYRQTLGQGPEFLTYFQNEAQLEKSRLLSDRFSAERPKGSFSTLEIQRTEQGDSAMYLCASSLAPSGLEETQYFGPGTRLLVL.

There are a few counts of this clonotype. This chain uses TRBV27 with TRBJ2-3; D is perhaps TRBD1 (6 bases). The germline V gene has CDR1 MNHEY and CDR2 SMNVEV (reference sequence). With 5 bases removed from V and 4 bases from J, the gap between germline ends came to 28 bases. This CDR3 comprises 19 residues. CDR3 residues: CASSLNPPTGTSSADTQYF. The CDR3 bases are TGTGCCAGCAGTCTAAACCCACCGACAGGAACCTCTTCAGCAGATACGCAGTATTTT.

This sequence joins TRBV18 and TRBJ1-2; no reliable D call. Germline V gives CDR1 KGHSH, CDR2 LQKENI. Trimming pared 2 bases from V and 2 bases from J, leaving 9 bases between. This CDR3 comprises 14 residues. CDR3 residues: CASSPVVGNYGYTF. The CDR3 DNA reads TGTGCCAGCTCACCAGTGGTCGGGAACTATGGCTACACCTTC.

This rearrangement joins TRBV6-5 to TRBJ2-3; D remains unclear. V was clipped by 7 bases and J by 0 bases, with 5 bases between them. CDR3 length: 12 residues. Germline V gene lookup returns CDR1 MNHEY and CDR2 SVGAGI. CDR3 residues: CASKDSTDTQYF. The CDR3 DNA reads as TGTGCCAGCAAGGACAGCACAGATACGCAGTATTTT.

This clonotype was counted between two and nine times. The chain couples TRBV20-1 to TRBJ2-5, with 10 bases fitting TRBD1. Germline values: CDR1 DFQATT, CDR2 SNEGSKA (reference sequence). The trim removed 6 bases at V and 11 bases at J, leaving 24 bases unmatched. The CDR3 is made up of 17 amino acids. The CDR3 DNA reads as TGCAGTGCCGGCGGTTTTTCGGGGGGGGACAGGGGCATAGGGCAGTACTTC. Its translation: CSAGGFSGGDRGIGQYF.

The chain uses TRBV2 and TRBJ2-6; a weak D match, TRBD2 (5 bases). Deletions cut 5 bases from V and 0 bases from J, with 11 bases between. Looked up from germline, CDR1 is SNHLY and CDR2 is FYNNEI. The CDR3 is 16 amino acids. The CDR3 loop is CASSLFGVSGANVLTF. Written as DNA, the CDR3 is TGTGCCAGCAGTCTATTCGGGGTCTCTGGGGCCAACGTCCTGACTTTC.